The 7 T cell receptor beta chains presented below share a single source sample, sequenced in a study of T cell repertoires in cytomegalovirus infection. Each CDR3 protein is one row after TCRdb ran MiXCR on the reads. The sample has hundreds of thousands of distinct CDR3 sequences; 30% to 35% are singletons. These TCRs are of unknown antigen specificity. The sample here was cultured CD8+ T cells from PBMCs, taken from culture after CMV antigen stimulation. These TCRs come from a human donor in good health (CMV status not recorded). Some clones in this sample may be carry-over from other donors' samples.

The chain employs TRBV12-3 or TRBV12-4 and TRBJ1-2; TRBD1 matches at 7 bases. V lost 6 bases and J lost 4; bases outside the gene matches: 8. This CDR3 has 14 amino acids. CDR3 sequence reads: CASRSSRDSYGYTF. CDR3 nucleotide sequence: TGTGCCAGCAGATCCTCCCGGGACAGCTATGGCTACACCTTC.

This clonotype turned up a few times. The CDR3 spells CASSFRQGGGNEQFF. The CDR3 DNA follows: TGTGCCAGCAGCTTTAGACAGGGGGGGGGGAATGAGCAGTTCTTC. V is TRBV7-6 and J is TRBJ2-1; TRBD1 agrees at 9 bases. This CDR3 region has 15 residues. The J segment lost 7 bases and the V segment lost 3 bases, leaving 7 bases of the junction unmatched. CDR1 is SGHVS and CDR2 is FNYEAQ in the germline V gene.

The V and J genes are TRBV15 and TRBJ2-1; no reliable D call. The V gene's germline CDR1 is LNHNV and CDR2 YYDKDF (reference sequence). V shed 5 bases and J shed 8 bases, with 10 bases lying between them. This CDR3 spans 12 amino acids. The CDR3 region is CATSLKYDEQFF. The CDR3 DNA follows: TGTGCCACCAGCTTGAAGTATGATGAGCAGTTCTTC.

The chain uses TRBV19 and TRBJ1-1; TRBD1 is a possible D gene (5 bases). Trimming left V 7 bases short and J 3 bases short, with 18 bases between. The CDR3 totals 15 residues. Germline V gene lookup returns CDR1 LNHDA and CDR2 SQIVND (reference sequence). CDR3 loop: CASKWGLKGDTEAFF. The CDR3 DNA is TGTGCCAGTAAGTGGGGTCTCAAAGGGGACACTGAAGCTTTCTTT.

For the CDR3, the DNA is TGTGCCGGGGGTTTGGACCGCGGGGGCAATGAGCAGTTCTTC. Translating gives CAGGLDRGGNEQFF. The chain couples TRBV6-1 to TRBJ2-1, with 7 bases identical to TRBD2. Germline CDR1 is MNHNS and CDR2 is SASEGT. The CDR3 has 14 amino acids. Trimming at V came to 11 bases and at J to 6 bases, leaving 13 bases not matched to a gene.

V gene TRBV25-1 combines with J gene TRBJ2-7; TRBD1 matches at 7 bases. V trimming: 0 bases; J trimming: 2 bases; junction bases outside the gene matches: 10. This CDR3 has 17 residues. Per the germline V gene, CDR1 is MGHDK and CDR2 is SYGVNS. In DNA form, the CDR3 reads TGTGCCAGCAGTGAATATTCTCCGGGACAGACGACCTACGAGCAGTACTTC. This encodes CASSEYSPGQTTYEQYF.

The V and J genes are TRBV6-1 and TRBJ2-1; TRBD2 agrees at 7 bases. V was clipped by 11 bases and J by 9 bases; unmatched bases: 1. CDR1 and CDR2 from the germline V gene are MNHNS and SASEGT. CDR3 size: 9 residues. CDR3 in DNA: TGTGCCGGCGGGGGTGAGCAGTTCTTC. Protein: CAGGGEQFF.